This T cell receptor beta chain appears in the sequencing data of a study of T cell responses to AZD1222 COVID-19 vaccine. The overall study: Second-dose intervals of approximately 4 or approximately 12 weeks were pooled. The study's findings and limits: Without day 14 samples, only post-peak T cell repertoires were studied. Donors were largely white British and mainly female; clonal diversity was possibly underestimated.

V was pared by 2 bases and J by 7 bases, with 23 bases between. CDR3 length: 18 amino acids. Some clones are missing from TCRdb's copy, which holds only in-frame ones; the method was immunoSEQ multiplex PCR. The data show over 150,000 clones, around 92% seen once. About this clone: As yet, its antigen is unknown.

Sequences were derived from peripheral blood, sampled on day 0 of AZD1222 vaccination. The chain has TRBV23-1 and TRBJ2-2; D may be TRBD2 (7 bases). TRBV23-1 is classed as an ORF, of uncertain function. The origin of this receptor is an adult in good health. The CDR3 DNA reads TGCGCCAGCAGTCAAAGGGGGGGCCACCCAAATCGGAACGGGGAGCTGTTTTTT. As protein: CASSQRGGHPNRNGELFF.